This TCR beta chain was observed in a study of blood T cells in healthy people across ages. Every donor contributed around 10 milliliters of peripheral blood by blood draw. This clonotype was seen ten or more times. Combining a sample-barcoded 5' primer with a J-beta primer mix, a second PCR ran for roughly 7 to 11 cycles. From each sample, at least 2.5 million paired-end reads containing CDR3 were obtained. TCRdb itself ran the 5' RACE reads through MiXCR, one entry per CDR3 protein. The sample has over 450,000 distinct CDR3 sequences; about 25% are singletons. The CDR3 spans 15 residues. The germline V gene has CDR1 SGDLS and CDR2 YYNGEE. Trimming removed 4 bases at V and 0 bases at J, with 13 bases between. The same sample was also used in a study of T cells of mothers and their children. From that paper: Sample barcodes and 2-4 random nucleotides came from the second PCR's M1S primer. There were over 10 million TCR beta CDR3 reads from each mother and 2.5 million to 3.5 million from each child.

The receptor's source is a boy aged 5 to 17 in good health. The chain uses TRBV9 and TRBJ1-1; possibly TRBD1 for D (6 bases). The specimen was blood. The CDR3 region is CASSPTGHLNTEAFF. The CDR3 DNA reads as TGTGCCAGCAGCCCTACGGGACACTTGAACACTGAAGCTTTCTTT.